Each of the 15 T cell receptor beta chains below was sequenced from the same sample in a study of blood T cell repertoires in COVID-19. This table comes from immunoSEQ multiplex PCR, and its TCRdb copy is limited to in-frame clones, with some not included. The sample consists of under 100,000 clones, over 75% of them appearing once. The sample taken for sequencing was peripheral blood. The receptors come from a man aged 50 to 59 with acute or convalescent COVID-19.

The chain carries TRBV11-2 and TRBJ2-2; 12 nucleotides line up with TRBD2. V lost 0 bases and J lost 3; bases outside the gene matches: 5. CDR3 length: 18 amino acids. From germline, CDR1 is SGHAT and CDR2 FQNNGV. The CDR3 is CASSLDSTSGSDTGELFF. DNA for the CDR3: TGTGCCAGCAGCTTAGATTCGACTAGCGGGAGCGACACCGGGGAGCTGTTTTTT.

CDR3 in DNA: TGTGCCAGCAGTCTGGCCGGAGAGGGAGGGCGCGAGCAGTACTTC. It codes for CASSLAGEGGREQYF. This rearrangement joins TRBV25-1 to TRBJ2-7; 7 positions agree with TRBD2. Germline CDR1 and CDR2: MGHDK and SYGVNS. The V segment lost 5 bases and the J segment 6 bases; nucleotides outside the gene matches: 13. CDR3 size: 15 residues.

CDR3 coding DNA: TGTGCCAGTAGTAGACTAGCGGGAGGTTATGAGCAGTACTTC. It yields the protein CASSRLAGGYEQYF. The gene calls are TRBV19 and TRBJ2-7, with 13 positions matching TRBD2. This CDR3 contains 14 residues. Germline lookup yields CDR1 LNHDA and CDR2 SQIVND (reference sequence). Unmatched junction bases numbered 4, after V lost 4 bases and J lost 7 bases.

The chain recombines TRBV6-5 with TRBJ1-1; D is unresolved. Trimming stripped 10 bases from V and 1 base from J, with 7 bases between. Germline lookup yields CDR1 MNHEY and CDR2 SVGAGI. This CDR3 is built from 11 residues. The CDR3 protein is CATVANTEAFF. The CDR3 DNA sequence: TGTGCCACAGTAGCGAACACTGAAGCTTTCTTT.

This clone has only a few counts. The genes are TRBV18 and TRBJ2-5; D is possibly TRBD1 (6 bases). Germline V gives CDR1 KGHSH, CDR2 LQKENI. The V end was cut by 1 base, the J end by 10 bases, with 19 bases between. The CDR3 is 15 residues long. CDR3 sequence reads: CASSPRSGTKVGQYF. CDR3 sequence (DNA): TGTGCCAGCTCACCACGTTCCGGGACAAAGGTTGGCCAGTACTTC.

The V call is TRBV7-9, the J call TRBJ2-1, with D unresolved. Germline values: CDR1 SEHNR, CDR2 FQNEAQ (reference sequence). This CDR3 has 13 amino acids. Between the trimmed V and J ends, which lost 3 bases and 6 bases, there was a span of 9 bases. CDR3 DNA sequence: TGTGCCAGCAGCTTGGGCCAGAGCAATGAGCAGTTCTTC. Its protein product is CASSLGQSNEQFF.

The J gene is TRBJ2-6, the V gene TRBV27, with a weak D call TRBD1 (5 bases). CDR1 and CDR2 (germline): MNHEY, SMNVEV (reference sequence). CDR3 length: 17 amino acids. V shed 3 bases and J shed 3 bases, with 15 bases lying between them. This chain's CDR3 is CASSFEAGFLGANVLTF. For the CDR3, the DNA is TGTGCCAGCAGTTTCGAAGCAGGGTTTCTTGGGGCCAACGTCCTGACTTTC.

The chain has TRBV7-9 and TRBJ2-5; D is unresolved. This CDR3 region has 12 residues. CDR1 is SEHNR, CDR2 FQNEAQ, per germline (reference sequence). V was trimmed by 1 base and J by 5 bases, leaving 5 bases between them. CDR3 in DNA: TGTGCCAGCAGCTTAGGTCGGGAGACCCAGTACTTC. Protein product: CASSLGRETQYF.

The chain's CDR3 is CASSFLQEGKLFF. CDR3 nucleotide sequence: TGTGCCAGCAGTTTCCTACAGGAGGGGAAACTGTTTTTT. The rearrangement joins TRBV27 to TRBJ1-4, with a possible D match to TRBD1 (5 bases). The CDR3 runs to 13 residues. V was trimmed by 3 bases and J by 11 bases, leaving 13 bases between them. Germline-derived CDR1 and CDR2 are MNHEY and SMNVEV (reference sequence).

This clone has just one count. The rearrangement uses TRBV6-6 and TRBJ2-7, with 7 positions matching TRBD1. V was clipped by 6 bases and J by 5 bases; unmatched bases: 13. From germline, CDR1 is MNHNY and CDR2 SVGAGI (reference sequence). The length of the CDR3 is 15 residues. The CDR3 DNA reads TGTGCCAGCAGGTACGGCCGACAGGGTGGCGACGAGCAGTACTTC. Translation gives CASRYGRQGGDEQYF.

This chain connects TRBV2 to TRBJ2-5; 7 bases line up with TRBD1. From germline, CDR1 is SNHLY and CDR2 FYNNEI. The CDR3 runs 16 residues. With V trimmed by 5 bases and J by 5 bases, 14 bases remained unmatched. CDR3 amino acids: CASSLNVGGLRETQYF. CDR3 in DNA: TGTGCCAGCAGTCTAAACGTAGGGGGCCTGAGGGAGACCCAGTACTTC.

The DNA of the CDR3 is TGCAGCGTTGCGGGAGGCGGGAGGGCCCTTGGGGAGCTGTTTTTT. This gives the protein CSVAGGGRALGELFF. The genes are TRBV29-1 and TRBJ2-2; 9 bases fit TRBD2. CDR1 SQVTM and CDR2 ANQGSEA come from the germline V gene. Trimming took 4 bases from V and 8 from J; bases not matched to a gene: 11. CDR3 length: 15 amino acids.

V usage is TRBV7-2 and J usage is TRBJ2-1; TRBD1 agrees at 7 bases. V dropped 3 bases and J dropped 12; count of bases not matched to a gene: 14. Looked up from germline, CDR1 is SGHTA and CDR2 is FQGNSA. The CDR3 loop spans 15 amino acids. DNA of the CDR3: TGTGCCAGCAGCTTCCAGGACAGGCCTCGTTCTCGGCAGTTCTTC. Its translation is CASSFQDRPRSRQFF.

This chain connects TRBV27 to TRBJ1-2, with 7 positions matching TRBD1. Trimming at V came to 5 bases and at J to 6 bases, leaving 6 bases not matched to a gene. This CDR3 is built from 13 residues. CDR1 MNHEY and CDR2 SMNVEV come from the germline V gene (reference sequence). The DNA for the CDR3 is TGTGCCAGCAGTACTACAGGGGTACATGGCTACACCTTC. Its protein product is CASSTTGVHGYTF.

The rearrangement links TRBV27 to TRBJ2-6, with 10 positions matching TRBD2. Germline CDR1 reads MNHEY; CDR2 reads SMNVEV (reference sequence). Trimming at V came to 5 bases and at J to 0 bases, leaving 7 bases not matched to a gene. This CDR3 has 18 amino acids. The CDR3 coding sequence is TGTGCCAGCAGTGCGACCCGGACTAGCGGCTCTGGGGCCAACGTCCTGACTTTC. Translated, it gives CASSATRTSGSGANVLTF.